This T cell receptor (beta chain) was observed in a study of T cell repertoires in cytomegalovirus infection (dated by TCRdb to about 2019). Some background on the complete study: Peptide stimulations targeted recently identified HLA-C-restricted CMV epitopes, whose presentation resists viral immunomodulation, together with well-studied HLA-B-restricted epitopes. Donor HLA type was relevant to the analysis, because carriage of CMV infection together with the matching HLA type was indicated by public TCR beta signatures.

The research as a whole found: In the ex vivo response, HLA-C-restricted CMV-specific TCR beta clonotypes were dominant, and in two of eight donors the single most frequent clonotype came from this HLA-C-restricted group. Cumulative frequency of public TCR beta family members discriminated carriers of CMV infection plus the relevant HLA type in this cohort and an independent roughly 330-donor cohort.

With regard to this clonotype: The specificity of this receptor is unknown. The input lacks base qualities; no much larger clone sits a single base away.

CDR3 length: 16 amino acids, cysteine to phenylalanine. Here the CDR3 DNA is all that survives: 48 bases in frame from base 1. Sequences MNHNS (CDR1) and SASEGT (CDR2) are obtained from the germline V gene. V loses 7 bases, J loses 7 bases, and the germline ends lie 22 bases apart. The label giving this sample's treatment or condition can be read as: in vitro stimulation with specific CMV peptide epitopes to enrich CMV-specific T cells. Sequencing was carried out with an Illumina HiSeq 1500. TCRdb passed the public sequencing reads through fastp at Q25 and MiXCR, retaining productive beta sequences. Each entry merges the rows of one CDR3 protein and shows their most common DNA and genes. The sample yields about 770,000 distinct CDR3 sequences; 29% were counted once. The ten most abundant clones make up roughly 14% of the sample.

The sequence was collected from a human donor in good health (CMV status not recorded). Some clones in this sample may be carry-over from other donors' samples. The sample here was cultured CD8+ T cells from PBMCs, taken from culture after CMV antigen stimulation. Recombination linked TRBV6-1 to TRBJ1-4; the D gene is not confidently resolved. The CDR3 sequence is CASTARVVSDLEKLFF. Read as DNA, the sequence is TGTGCCAGCACTGCCCGGGTGGTTTCCGACCTTGAAAAACTGTTTTTT.